This T cell receptor (beta chain) is from a study of OX40 agonist ivuxolimab in advanced cancers. Study background: Ivuxolimab, which patients received intravenously every 2 weeks, was dosed at 0.01 to 10 mg/kg. Aged roughly 23 to 90 with a mean of roughly 63 years, they were 82.7% male.

Trimming removed 6 bases from V and 2 bases from J; junction bases left unmatched: 4. Germline V gene data show CDR1 as SGHRS and CDR2 as YFSETQ. CDR3 length equals 13 residues. Generated by immunoSEQ multiplex PCR, the TCRdb table keeps only in-frame clones and is missing some. The sample includes 65,000 to 80,000 clones, over 90% seen only once; the top ten take approximately 0.7%. The chain carries TRBV5-1 and TRBJ1-2; TRBD1 matches 7 bases. This sample comprised CD4+ or CD8+ T cells sorted from blood, obtained in a trial of the OX40 agonist ivuxolimab. The clonotype was recovered from an adult with an advanced solid tumor such as melanoma, head and neck, liver or kidney cancer. This CDR3 is CASTQQGNYGYTF. The CDR3 DNA reads as TGCGCCAGCACCCAACAGGGGAACTATGGCTACACCTTC. Using reference TRBV5-1 and TRBJ1-2 for the parts outside the CDR3, the full variable domain is KAGVTQTPRYLIKTRGQQVTLSCSPISGHRSVSWYQQTPGQGLQFLFEYFSETQRNKGNFPGRFSGRQFSNSRSEMNVSTLELGDSALYLCASTQQGNYGYTFGSGTRLTVV.